This T cell receptor beta chain was found in a study of CD8 T cells in ankylosing spondylitis (dated by TCRdb to about 2017). As for the study more broadly: The study set out to find disease-linked TCR variants by profiling T cell receptor beta repertoires in ankylosing spondylitis patients and healthy donors. Peripheral blood was sampled, and synovial fluid was additionally collected from ankylosing spondylitis patients. In total, the full study cohort was made up of some 100 healthy donors and 25 to 30 ankylosing spondylitis patients.

TCRdb lists the instrument as Illumina HiSeq 2500. Quantitative 5'-RACE with molecular barcodes was the method used to prepare the TCR beta libraries. The original methods were these. A new computational method based on a probabilistic model of VDJ rearrangement was used to identify disease-linked TCR variants. TCRdb took the public reads, trimmed them with fastp at Q25, ran MiXCR for clone calling and kept in-frame beta chains. Records with the same CDR3 protein are collapsed into one entry carrying the most frequent genes and DNA. Here the V and J calls rest on TCRdb's processing, not on the authors' analysis. Here the sample has about 500,000 distinct CDR3 sequences; 12% occur a single time. Of the sample, around 7% is held by the ten largest clones. The junction shows trimming of 6 bases on V and 5 bases on J, and the gene matches do not reach 8 bases of it. The CDR3 covers 14 residues, taking in both the cysteine and the phenylalanine. Only the CDR3 part of the read is kept: 42 bases, read in frame from the first base. CDR1 and CDR2, looked up from the germline V gene, are SGHRS and YFSETQ.

On the study overall, not on this receptor specifically: Some TCR beta motif variants had previously been reported in synovial fluid and blood of reactive arthritis patients, which suggested common disease-initiation mechanisms. The disease-linked clones were reported to be significantly enriched in matched synovial fluid samples from ankylosing spondylitis patients. Blood from ankylosing spondylitis patients appeared to be characterized by a TCR beta motif composed of about eight highly homologous amino acid variants. The disease-linked clones showed a CD8+ phenotype and occurred at relatively low frequencies in peripheral blood.

This clonotype was detected only a few times. Its specific antigen is unknown. Qualities for individual bases were not recorded, and no much larger clone is one base off. Recombination joined TRBV5-1 with TRBJ2-5, with 9 bases aligning to TRBD1. The receptor was isolated from a male donor with ankylosing spondylitis. Sequenced material: blood, either unsorted or a sorted T cell fraction (not recorded which). The DNA reads as follows: TGCGCCAGCAACCCCGGACAGGGGAAGGAGACCCAGTACTTC. It translates as CASNPGQGKETQYF.